This T cell receptor beta chain was identified in a study of T cells in women clearing cervical HPV infection. As for the study in general: Women with histologically confirmed HPV16-related CIN3 or worse, 2 with invasive cancer, served as cases. No precancer developed; the control's incident HPV16 infection cleared within 12 months.

About this clone itself: Its antigen is as yet unknown. The CDR3 end is not reached by the read, which stops 3 residues before it; the germline J gene fills it in.

Prevalent HPV16 infections were excluded; only incident single HPV16 infections included. Regarding the study as a whole: T-cell numbers per sample were unknown and may explain richness differences.

The CDR3 totals 15 residues. With 3 bases removed from V and 0 bases from J, the gap between germline ends came to 14 bases. Per the germline V gene, CDR1 is DFQATT and CDR2 is SNEGSKA (reference sequence). The protocol was immunoSEQ multiplex PCR, while the TCRdb copy is restricted to in-frame clones and leaves out a portion. The sample spans tens of thousands of clones; the ten largest clones claim under 7%. The chain carries TRBV20-1 and TRBJ2-5; D is perhaps TRBD2 (6 bases). The sample was blood buffy coat. The origin of this receptor is a woman between 18 and 70 years old with a cervical HPV16 infection that either progressed to CIN3+ or cleared (not recorded which). CDR3 DNA (partial): TGCAGTGCTAGTCTACTAGCTCCGTACCAAGAGACC. This gives the protein CSASLLAPYQET. The CDR3 in its entirety is CSASLLAPYQETQYF.